This T cell receptor (beta chain) was sequenced during a study of T-cell memory formation after mild COVID-19. Study summary: For the most part, TCR clusters were specific to one donor. Study conclusions and caveats: Later expanders leaned CD4+, whereas clones that contracted between day 15 and 85 were balanced CD4/CD8. Researchers found some responding clones in pre-infection memory, a sign that cross-reactive memory joined.

Using constant-segment primers, 5'RACE produced TCR alpha and TCR beta cDNA libraries carrying sample barcodes and UMIs. TCRdb recomputed calls from the 5' RACE reads with MiXCR, one row per CDR3 protein. The sample gives 85,000 to 130,000 distinct CDR3 sequences, over 15% of which show up once; roughly 27% is in the top ten. This clonotype was counted between two and nine times. Antigen: not known. The CDR3 totals 12 residues. V lost 7 bases and J 1 base, leaving 5 bases between the germline ends. The chain recombines TRBV12-3 or TRBV12-4 with TRBJ1-3; possibly TRBD1 for D (5 bases). The sequenced material came from PBMCs or a T cell subset sorted from them (not recorded which). The origin of this receptor is an adult woman who had mild COVID-19 (a few samples of this study predate the infection). Cell type and time point are not known. The CDR3 bases are TGTGCCAGCACAGGGTCTGGAAACACCATATATTTT. This codes for CASTGSGNTIYF.